Sequencing of this T cell receptor (beta chain) was carried out in a study of regulatory T cells in long-lasting Graves disease. Regarding the study as a whole: Persistent disease samples used TRBV28, TRBJ1-2 and TRBJ2-5 preferentially.

Sample time point: newly diagnosed GD, antithyroid drugs for less than 3 months. RNA extracted from PBMCs served as the sequencing template. This CDR3 comprises 15 residues. The germline V and J ends were trimmed by 5 bases and 4 bases, with 15 bases remaining between them. Per germline, CDR1 SGHVS and CDR2 FQNEAQ. HTBI primers from iRepertoire and Arm-PCR of CDR3 regions yielded the TCR beta libraries. From the multiplex PCR reads, TCRdb called clonotypes with MiXCR, one entry per CDR3 protein. The sample consists of around 480,000 distinct CDR3 sequences, around 16% of them appearing once. This clonotype was observed at least ten times. The antigen is undetermined. The same specimen was also included in a second study, on T cells in Graves' hyperthyroidism and ophthalmopathy. That investigation notes: Reasons for excluding patients were uncontrolled infection, other autoimmune disease, pregnancy or lactation.

The chain has TRBV7-8 and TRBJ1-5, with a possible D match to TRBD1 (6 bases). This TCR was recovered from a woman aged 35 to 60 with Graves disease. This sample comprised peripheral blood mononuclear cells (PBMCs), obtained at new diagnosis, from a patient treated with antithyroid drugs. The CDR3, as DNA: TGTGCCAGCAGCATGGGGGGGGCAGGGAATCAGCCCCAGCATTTT. Its protein product is CASSMGGAGNQPQHF. The whole variable domain, remainder taken from reference TRBV7-8 and TRBJ1-5, is GAGVSQSPRYKVAKRGQDVALRCDPISGHVSLFWYQQALGQGPEFLTYFQNEAQLDKSGLPSDRFFAERPEGSVSTLKIQRTQQEDSAVYLCASSMGGAGNQPQHFGDGTRLSIL.